One and the same sample provided the 11 T cell receptor beta chains below, sequenced in a study of Graves' ophthalmopathy and Graves' hyperthyroidism. Amplified material comprised TCR beta CDR3 regions derived from RNA transcripts. RT-PCR was first run with HTBI primers, then multiplex PCR in a second round. TCRdb analysed the multiplex PCR reads with MiXCR anew, one entry per CDR3 protein. The table records 660,000 or so distinct CDR3 sequences, about 41% of them present only once. The specimen was peripheral blood. All receptors come from an adult man with Graves' ophthalmopathy.

The sample holds many counts of this clonotype. V and J are TRBV12-3 or TRBV12-4 and TRBJ1-2, with TRBD1 matching over 9 bases. With 5 bases clipped from V and 8 bases from J, the junction kept 6 bases outside the gene matches. The CDR3 is 13 residues long. The CDR3, as DNA: TGTGCCAGCAGTACGGGACAGGGAAAAGGCTACACCTTC. It translates to CASSTGQGKGYTF.

This clonotype was recorded at least ten times. The V and J genes are TRBV20-1 and TRBJ1-1; D is ambiguous. Trimming left V 5 bases short and J 6 bases short, with 10 bases between. The CDR3 has 11 residues. Germline CDR1 reads DFQATT; CDR2 reads SNEGSKA (reference sequence). CDR3: CSALRNPEAFF. Here the CDR3 DNA reads TGCAGTGCTCTCCGGAATCCTGAAGCTTTCTTT.

The rearrangement joins TRBV4-2 to TRBJ2-2; 8 positions agree with TRBD2. From germline, CDR1 is LGHNA and CDR2 YNFKEQ. The CDR3 is made up of 14 amino acids. Germline trimming cut 6 bases from V and 7 bases from J; bases unmatched to any gene: 7. The DNA for the CDR3 is TGTGCCAGCAGTCCCCGTCTAGCGGGCGGGGAGCTGTTTTTT. As protein: CASSPRLAGGELFF.

This clonotype was seen more than once but under ten times. For the CDR3, the DNA is TGTGCCAGCAGCCCCTTTTTAGGGCTAGCCGCCGGGGAGCTGTTTTTT. It codes for CASSPFLGLAAGELFF. J is TRBJ2-2 and V is TRBV14, with a possible D match to TRBD2 (5 bases). The CDR3 extends over 16 amino acids. V lost 4 bases and J 6 bases, leaving 18 bases between the germline ends. Germline-derived CDR1 and CDR2 are SGHDN and FVKESK.

This clonotype was recorded at least ten times. V gene TRBV10-3 combines with J gene TRBJ2-7; 9 bases fit TRBD1. Germline V gene data show CDR1 as ENHRY and CDR2 as SYGVKD. Germline trimming cut 10 bases from V and 2 bases from J; bases unmatched to any gene: 3. This CDR3 spans 12 amino acids. CDR3 nucleotides: TGTGCCAGCGGGACAGGGCCCTACGAGCAGTACTTC. Translation gives CASGTGPYEQYF.

This clonotype appeared many times. As DNA, the CDR3 is TGTGCCACCAACAGGGTAGAGTATGGCTACACCTTC. The encoded protein is CATNRVEYGYTF. J is TRBJ1-2 and V is TRBV7-9; weak D call: TRBD1 (6 bases). CDR1 and CDR2 from the germline V gene are SEHNR and FQNEAQ (reference sequence). The CDR3 runs to 12 residues. V was trimmed by 10 bases and J by 5 bases, leaving 14 bases between them.

This clonotype turned up a few times. The chain couples TRBV12-3 or TRBV12-4 to TRBJ1-2; 8 bases match TRBD1. The CDR3 has 16 amino acids. V dropped 1 base and J dropped 4; count of bases not matched to a gene: 8. The CDR3 coding sequence is TGTGCCAGCAGTTTAGGGCCGACAGGGACAGGCTATGGCTACACCTTC. It encodes CASSLGPTGTGYGYTF.

The chain recombines TRBV10-3 with TRBJ2-2; D remains unclear. The germline V gene encodes CDR1 ENHRY and CDR2 SYGVKD. The V end was cut by 10 bases, the J end by 2 bases, with 14 bases between. This CDR3 comprises 14 residues. The CDR3 spells CASVADTNTGELFF. The CDR3, as DNA: TGTGCCAGCGTTGCTGATACCAACACCGGGGAGCTGTTTTTT.

This clonotype was found many times. The chain has TRBV29-1 and TRBJ1-1, with 7 bases identical to TRBD1. Looked up from germline, CDR1 is SQVTM and CDR2 is ANQGSEA. Trimming took 2 bases from V and 10 from J; bases not matched to a gene: 4. This CDR3 comprises 11 residues. In DNA, the CDR3 is TGCAGCGTTGAAAGGGGGCGGAGAGCTTTCTTT. This encodes CSVERGRRAFF. The entire variable domain, with the rest obtained from reference TRBV29-1 and TRBJ1-1, is as follows: SAVISQKPSRDICQRGTSLTIQCQVDSQVTMMFWYRQQPGQSLTLIATANQGSEATYESGFVIDKFPISRPNLTFSTLTVSNMSPEDSSIYLCSVERGRRAFFGQGTRLTVV.

This clonotype was found a few times. The chain links TRBV2 to TRBJ2-7, with a weak D call TRBD1 (6 bases). Trimming took 8 bases from V and 2 from J, leaving 13 bases between them. Germline V CDR1 and CDR2: SNHLY, FYNNEI. The CDR3 consists of 13 residues. CDR3 sequence: CASASDSPYEQYF. The CDR3 DNA is TGTGCCAGCGCGTCGGACAGCCCCTACGAGCAGTACTTC.

This sequence joins TRBV7-9 and TRBJ1-5; D not certain. CDR1 is SEHNR, CDR2 FQNEAQ, per germline (reference sequence). The CDR3 has 12 amino acids. V gave up 1 base and J gave up 11 bases, with 9 bases separating them. The CDR3 DNA reads TGTGCCAGCAGCTTAGATCCGGAGACCCAGCATTTT. Residues: CASSLDPETQHF.